This entry lists 13 T cell receptor beta chains sequenced from one sample in a study of CD8 T cells in Susac syndrome. cDNA came from around 0.5 to 1 ug RNA primed by random hexamers. TCRdb used MiXCR to reprocess the immunoSEQ multiplex PCR reads, holding one entry per CDR3 protein. Of some 170,000 distinct CDR3 sequences in the sample, roughly 95% are singletons; the top ten hold about 0.089%. The sequencing input was CD4+ T cells from PBMCs. These receptor sequences come from a human donor with multiple sclerosis.

V usage is TRBV24-1 and J usage is TRBJ2-2; D perhaps matches TRBD1 (5 bases). CDR3 length: 16 residues. Germline V gene data show CDR1 as KGHDR and CDR2 as SFDVKD. V lost 0 bases and J 0 bases, leaving 7 bases between the germline ends. The CDR3 nucleotides read TGTGCCACCAGTGATTTGCAGGGCTCGAACACCGGGGAGCTGTTTTTT. Residues: CATSDLQGSNTGELFF.

The chain couples TRBV6-1 to TRBJ2-7, with D possibly matching TRBD2 (6 bases). The V end lost 6 bases, the J end lost 0 bases, and 18 bases lay between the germline ends. Per the germline V gene, CDR1 is MNHNS and CDR2 is SASEGT. This CDR3 is 16 amino acids long. CDR3 region: CASRLYSGRSSYEQYF. CDR3 coding DNA: TGTGCCAGCAGGTTGTATAGCGGAAGGAGCTCCTACGAGCAGTACTTC.

V usage is TRBV5-1 and J usage is TRBJ2-7; TRBD1 aligns across 9 bases. V lost 0 bases and J lost 4; bases outside the gene matches: 11. The CDR3 has 17 residues. Germline V gives CDR1 SGHRS, CDR2 YFSETQ. For the CDR3, the DNA is TGCGCCAGCAGCTTGGTGGGGTCCGGGACAGGGAAATACGAGCAGTACTTC. Protein: CASSLVGSGTGKYEQYF.

The chain recombines TRBV19 with TRBJ2-7, with D possibly called TRBD1 or TRBD2 (5 bases each). The CDR3 length is 16 residues. Trimming pared 0 bases from V and 3 bases from J, leaving 15 bases between. The germline CDR1 and CDR2 sequences are LNHDA and SQIVND (reference sequence). Here the CDR3 reads CASSIEPGRQHYEQYF. CDR3 bases: TGTGCCAGTAGTATAGAACCGGGACGCCAGCACTACGAGCAGTACTTC.

The rearrangement joins TRBV29-1 to TRBJ1-1; D is undetermined. This CDR3 contains 13 residues. Trimming took off 4 bases at V and 3 bases at J, with 12 bases between the two ends. In germline, CDR1 is SQVTM, CDR2 ANQGSEA. CDR3 region: CSVGPRLDTEAFF. DNA for the CDR3: TGCAGCGTTGGGCCCAGACTTGACACTGAAGCTTTCTTT.

The chain has TRBV7-2 and TRBJ1-2, with D unresolved. The CDR3 covers 14 residues. CDR1 and CDR2 (germline): SGHTA, FQGNSA. Trimming removed 5 bases from V and 0 bases from J, with 10 bases in between. The CDR3 loop reads CASSAGGTNYGYTF. CDR3 bases: TGTGCCAGCAGCGCCGGAGGGACTAACTATGGCTACACCTTC.

This chain links TRBV6-6 with TRBJ2-1; the match to TRBD2 covers 12 bases. The CDR3 has 16 amino acids. V lost 6 bases, J lost 8 bases, and 11 bases stayed unmatched. The germline gives CDR1 MNHNY, CDR2 SVGAGI (reference sequence). The DNA of the CDR3 is TGTGCCAGCAGCTCCCCCCTAGCGGGAGGGGTATATGAGCAGTTCTTC. Its translation is CASSSPLAGGVYEQFF.

The chain is built from TRBV29-1 and TRBJ1-1; D unresolved. V shed 4 bases and J shed 1 base, with 7 bases lying between them. In germline, CDR1 is SQVTM, CDR2 ANQGSEA. CDR3 length equals 12 residues. This CDR3 reads CSVGQQNTEAFF. DNA of the CDR3: TGCAGCGTTGGCCAACAGAACACTGAAGCTTTCTTT.

The rearrangement joins TRBV30 to TRBJ1-1, with D uncertain. There are 12 residues in the CDR3. V was pared by 2 bases and J by 6 bases, with 10 bases between. Germline-derived CDR1 and CDR2 are GTSNPN and SVGIG (reference sequence). CDR3 sequence reads: CAWSRRAPEAFF. Written as DNA, the CDR3 is TGTGCCTGGAGTCGAAGGGCCCCTGAAGCTTTCTTT. Using reference TRBV30 and TRBJ1-1 for the parts outside the CDR3, the full variable domain is SQTIHQWPATLVQPVGSPLSLECTVEGTSNPNLYWYRQAAGRGLQLLFYSVGIGQISSEVPQNLSASRPQDRQFILSSKKLLLSDSGFYLCAWSRRAPEAFFGQGTRLTVV.

This clonotype was seen only a few times. The CDR3 DNA sequence: TGTGCCAGCAGCCAACTTCGGACGGAACAAGAGACCCAGTACTTC. Its translation is CASSQLRTEQETQYF. The J gene is TRBJ2-5, the V gene TRBV3-1; D is uncertain. V was pared by 2 bases and J by 2 bases, with 12 bases between. This CDR3 region has 15 residues. Germline V gene lookup returns CDR1 LGHDT and CDR2 YNNKEL (reference sequence).

The rearrangement joins TRBV18 to TRBJ1-1, with D unresolved. V lost 0 bases and J 5 bases, leaving 10 bases between the germline ends. The CDR3 runs to 14 residues. The germline CDR1 and CDR2 sequences are KGHSH and LQKENI. The CDR3 reads CASSPPPGGTEAFF. As DNA, the CDR3 is TGTGCCAGCTCACCACCCCCGGGAGGGACTGAAGCTTTCTTT.

The genes are TRBV9 and TRBJ2-5, with no clear D. Trimming left V 0 bases short and J 1 base short, with 7 bases between. This CDR3 has 14 residues. CDR1 is SGDLS and CDR2 is YYNGEE in the germline V gene. Written as DNA, the CDR3 is TGTGCCAGCAGCGTAGCTGGCTTCCAAGAGACCCAGTACTTC. Its translation: CASSVAGFQETQYF.

This clonotype appeared a single time. This chain links TRBV12-3 or TRBV12-4 with TRBJ1-5; D gene uncertain. V was clipped by 9 bases and J by 3 bases, with 12 bases between them. CDR3 length: 13 amino acids. The chain's CDR3 is CASQLTFNQPQHF. The CDR3 DNA reads as TGTGCCAGTCAGCTAACTTTCAATCAGCCCCAGCATTTT.